This T cell receptor beta chain was obtained from a study of T cell responses to AZD1222 COVID-19 vaccine. Study-level results: Targeting of unmutated variant regions was reportedly seen in nearly half of spike-specific TCRs.

The CDR3 length is 13 residues. The germline gives CDR1 SGHKS, CDR2 YYEKEE (reference sequence). Trimming removed 4 bases at V and 4 bases at J, with 11 bases between. Only in-frame clones appear in the TCRdb table, and some are missing; sequencing was by immunoSEQ multiplex PCR. The table lists about 150,000 clones, 88% of them singletons. Turning to this clone: Its cognate antigen is unknown.

The chain couples TRBV5-5 to TRBJ1-2; D not certain. The sample here was peripheral blood, taken on day 0 of AZD1222 vaccination. This TCR came from an adult in good health. For the CDR3, the DNA is TGTGCCAGCAGCCCGGAGCTTTTCTATGGCTACACCTTC. This gives the protein CASSPELFYGYTF.